One and the same sample provided the 8 T cell receptor beta chains below, sequenced in a study of blood T cell repertoires in COVID-19. Sequencing was performed with immunoSEQ multiplex PCR; in TCRdb, only in-frame clones are kept and a portion is missing. Of a few hundred thousand clones listed, approximately 90% are singletons. The source material was PBMCs or T cells enriched from blood (not recorded which). Every receptor here comes from a young woman who had been exposed to COVID-19.

This clone was seen more than once but under ten times. This chain uses TRBV4-2 with TRBJ1-5; D is uncertain. Germline V gives CDR1 LGHNA, CDR2 YNFKEQ. Trimming took 0 bases from V and 0 from J, leaving 9 bases between them. This CDR3 is 16 amino acids long. CDR3 protein: CASSQDGGYSNQPQHF. In DNA, the CDR3 is TGTGCCAGCAGCCAAGATGGAGGGTATAGCAATCAGCCCCAGCATTTT.

In its sample, this clone was seen a few times. This sequence joins TRBV19 and TRBJ1-1, with a weak D call TRBD1 (5 bases). Germline V CDR1 and CDR2: LNHDA, SQIVND (reference sequence). This CDR3 contains 15 residues. Trimming pared 6 bases from V and 4 bases from J, leaving 18 bases between. Written as DNA, the CDR3 is TGTGCCAGTAGAAAGGGGAAGCGGGTTGGCACTGAAGCTTTCTTT. It is translated as CASRKGKRVGTEAFF.

This chain joins TRBV7-9 and TRBJ2-1; D ambiguous. V gave up 4 bases and J gave up 2 bases, with 12 bases separating them. The germline gives CDR1 SEHNR, CDR2 FQNEAQ (reference sequence). This CDR3 comprises 15 residues. For the CDR3, the DNA is TGTGCCAGCAGCTCCCAAGCCGCCGCCTACAATGAGCAGTTCTTC. Translated, it gives CASSSQAAAYNEQFF.

The chain carries TRBV5-6 and TRBJ1-1, with D possibly being TRBD1 (6 bases). Trimming cost V 4 bases and J 3 bases, with 16 bases left between them. Germline V gene sequence: CDR1 SGHDT, CDR2 YYEEEE. This CDR3 has 15 residues. CDR3 sequence: CASSLGAGMYTEAFF. CDR3 coding DNA: TGTGCCAGCAGCCTGGGGGCAGGGATGTACACTGAAGCTTTCTTT. Full variable domain (outside the CDR3, taken from reference TRBV5-6 and TRBJ1-1): DAGVTQSPTHLIKTRGQQVTLRCSPKSGHDTVSWYQQALGQGPQFIFQYYEEEERQRGNFPDRFSGHQFPNYSSELNVNALLLGDSALYLCASSLGAGMYTEAFFGQGTRLTVV.

V is TRBV7-8 and J is TRBJ1-1; D perhaps matches TRBD1 (5 bases). The CDR3 is 14 amino acids. The ends were cut back, 3 bases at V and 8 bases at J, with 16 bases in the middle. Looked up from germline, CDR1 is SGHVS and CDR2 is FQNEAQ. The DNA for the CDR3 is TGTGCCAGCAGCTTCGACAGTAACTTAAGAGAAGCTTTCTTT. Protein product: CASSFDSNLREAFF.

In this sample, this clone turned up a few times. DNA for the CDR3: TGTGCCAGCAGTGAAGAGCTTTTCCGGGCTAGCGGGTACTACGAGCAGTACTTC. Translated: CASSEELFRASGYYEQYF. The chain links TRBV6-1 to TRBJ2-7; 8 nucleotides agree with TRBD2. The V and J ends lost 1 base and 3 bases, in that order; junction bases with no gene match: 14. Germline V gene sequence: CDR1 MNHNS, CDR2 SASEGT. The CDR3 is made up of 18 amino acids.

This chain connects TRBV3-1 (or the pseudogene TRBV3-2) to TRBJ1-1; 8 bases agree with TRBD1. The CDR3 is 14 residues long. V dropped 3 bases and J dropped 1; count of bases not matched to a gene: 1. The germline CDR1 and CDR2 sequences are LGHDT and YNNKEL (reference sequence). CDR3 DNA sequence: TGTGCCAGCAGCCATGGACAGGGGAACACTGAAGCTTTCTTT. Its protein is CASSHGQGNTEAFF.

This chain connects TRBV7-9 to TRBJ1-1, with D tentatively TRBD1 (5 bases). The V and J ends lost 5 bases and 1 base respectively, with 11 bases between them. Per germline, CDR1 SEHNR and CDR2 FQNEAQ (reference sequence). This CDR3 comprises 14 residues. The chain's CDR3 is CASSGGLQNTEAFF. The CDR3 bases are TGTGCCAGCAGCGGGGGACTTCAGAACACTGAAGCTTTCTTT.